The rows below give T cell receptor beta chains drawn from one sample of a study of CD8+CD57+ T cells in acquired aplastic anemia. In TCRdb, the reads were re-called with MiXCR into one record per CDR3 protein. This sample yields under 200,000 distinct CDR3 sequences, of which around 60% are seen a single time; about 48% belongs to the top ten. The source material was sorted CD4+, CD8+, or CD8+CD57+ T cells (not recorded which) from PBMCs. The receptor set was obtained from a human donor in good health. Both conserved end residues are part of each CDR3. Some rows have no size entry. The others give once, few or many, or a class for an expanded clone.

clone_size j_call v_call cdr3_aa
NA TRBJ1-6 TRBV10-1 CASSESGKKSSPLHF
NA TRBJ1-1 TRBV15 CATSRDYRGSNTEAFF
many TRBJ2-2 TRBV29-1 CSARRTAANTGELFF
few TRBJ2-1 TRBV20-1 CSARGSGLDRPYNEQFF
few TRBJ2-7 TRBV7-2 CASSPWGQSSYEQYF
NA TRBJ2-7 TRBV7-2 CASSSRGGDTYEQYF
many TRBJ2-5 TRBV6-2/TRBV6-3 CASSSPVAGWETQYF
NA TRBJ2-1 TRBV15 CATSRDILASYNEQFF
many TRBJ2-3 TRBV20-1 CSGRSNWKGGTQYF
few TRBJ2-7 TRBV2 CASRRGQGDGEQYF
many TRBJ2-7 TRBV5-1 CASSLTSGSYEQYF
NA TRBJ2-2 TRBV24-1 CATSDFGMGPNTGELFF
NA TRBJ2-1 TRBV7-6 CASSLTGVRGEQFF
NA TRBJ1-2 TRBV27 CASSLAPGQGYGYTF
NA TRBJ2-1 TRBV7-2 CASSRTLAGGRNEQFF
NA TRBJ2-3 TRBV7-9 CASSWRAEEYF
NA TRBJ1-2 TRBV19 CASSTILGDGYTF
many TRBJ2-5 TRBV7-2 CASHESAGETETQYF
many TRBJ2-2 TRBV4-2 CASSQESSGRGTGELFF
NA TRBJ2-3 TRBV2 CAWDGRGPTDTQYF
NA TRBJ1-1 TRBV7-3 CASSQPGQNTEAFF
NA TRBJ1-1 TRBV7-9 CASSLGTGLANEAFF
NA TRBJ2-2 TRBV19 CASSADRVNTGELFF
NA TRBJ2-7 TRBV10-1 CASSSLRDSYEQYF
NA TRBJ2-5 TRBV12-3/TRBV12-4 CASSLEQGPQETQYF
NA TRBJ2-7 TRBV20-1 CSAGGYYEQYF
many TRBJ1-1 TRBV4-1 CASSQESRSGTEAFF
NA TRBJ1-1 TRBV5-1 CASSPNGGNTEAFF
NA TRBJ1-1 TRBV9 CASSLQLNTEAFF
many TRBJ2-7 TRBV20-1 CSAITSSAGSYEQYF
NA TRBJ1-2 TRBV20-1 CSARMRGGYTF
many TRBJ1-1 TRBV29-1 CSARTGGAPEAFF